Following are 30 T cell receptor beta chains from one sample sequenced in a study of blood T cell repertoires in COVID-19. Only in-frame clones appear in the TCRdb table, and some are missing; sequencing was by immunoSEQ multiplex PCR. The data contain about 430,000 clones, 88% of them seen just once; the ten biggest clones take up approximately 1.5%. Material: PBMCs or T cells enriched from blood (not recorded which). All receptors come from a woman younger than 30 who had been exposed to COVID-19.

The chain has TRBV5-6 and TRBJ1-6; maybe TRBD1 (6 bases). There are 13 residues in the CDR3. V was clipped by 4 bases and J by 9 bases, with 11 bases between them. CDR1 and CDR2 from the germline V gene are SGHDT and YYEEEE. CDR3 sequence: CASSAGAGSPLHF. CDR3 nucleotides: TGTGCCAGCAGCGCAGGGGCCGGTTCACCCCTCCACTTT. The complete variable domain, with remaining parts taken from reference TRBV5-6 and TRBJ1-6, reads DAGVTQSPTHLIKTRGQQVTLRCSPKSGHDTVSWYQQALGQGPQFIFQYYEEEERQRGNFPDRFSGHQFPNYSSELNVNALLLGDSALYLCASSAGAGSPLHFGNGTRLTVT.

V is TRBV6-5 and J is TRBJ1-5; D possibly corresponds to TRBD1 (5 bases). Germline V CDR1 and CDR2: MNHEY, SVGAGI. V gave up 2 bases and J gave up 5 bases, with 13 bases separating them. The CDR3 covers 15 residues. This CDR3 is CASSYTTGPDQPQHF. The CDR3 bases are TGTGCCAGCAGTTACACTACAGGACCCGATCAGCCCCAGCATTTT.

The CDR3 region is CASSPGGTGSYEQYF. DNA of the CDR3: TGTGCCAGCAGCCCCGGCGGGACAGGGTCCTACGAGCAGTACTTC. The chain links TRBV6-5 to TRBJ2-7; the match to TRBD1 covers 9 bases. V shed 6 bases, J shed 1 base, and the junction held 7 bases outside the gene matches. This CDR3 region has 15 residues. CDR1 is MNHEY and CDR2 is SVGAGI in the germline V gene.

Details on this clone: The junction departs from the called germline gene at one end, perhaps through a read error. This chain connects TRBV5-6 to TRBJ2-1; D is ambiguous. This CDR3 is 15 amino acids long. Germline V gene data show CDR1 as SGHDT and CDR2 as YYEEEE. The CDR3 coding sequence is TGTGCCAGCAGTTTGGGTCCCGTTCCCTACAATGAGCAGTTCTTC. Protein sequence: CASSLGPVPYNEQFF.

To note about this clone: The sample carries other DNA sequences with the same CDR3. This chain joins TRBV28 and TRBJ1-5; tentative D call: TRBD1 (5 bases). V dropped 6 bases and J dropped 2 bases, with 11 bases sitting between them. Germline lookup yields CDR1 MDHEN and CDR2 SYDVKM. CDR3 length: 14 amino acids. The CDR3 loop reads CASSPGGGNQPQHF. Written as DNA, the CDR3 is TGTGCCAGCAGCCCCGGGGGGGGCAATCAGCCCCAGCATTTT.

V and J are TRBV21-1 and TRBJ2-4; the D segment call TRBD1 is taken from the table without a DNA check. TRBV21-1 is a pseudogene. CDR3 size: 16 residues. CDR3 protein: CASRFLRDRGQYIQYF. CDR3 DNA sequence: TGTGCCAGCAGGTTCTTACGGGACAGGGGTCAATACATTCAGTACTTC.

This chain connects TRBV18 to TRBJ1-2, with 9 bases identical to TRBD1. The CDR3 spans 19 residues. Looked up from germline, CDR1 is KGHSH and CDR2 is LQKENI. With V trimmed by 2 bases and J by 2 bases, 15 bases remained unmatched. The CDR3 here is CASSPAGGPPGTGNYGYTF. The DNA of the CDR3 is TGTGCCAGCTCACCAGCAGGTGGGCCCCCCGGGACAGGGAACTATGGCTACACCTTC.

The chain recombines TRBV27 with TRBJ1-1; D unclear. Germline V gene data show CDR1 as MNHEY and CDR2 as SMNVEV (reference sequence). V was trimmed by 3 bases and J by 4 bases, leaving 15 bases between them. The CDR3 contains 15 residues. The CDR3 DNA is TGTGCCAGCAGTTTCGCCCGGGAATTAAGCACTGAAGCTTTCTTT. It specifies CASSFARELSTEAFF.

With regard to this clone: At one end, the junction sequence differs from germline, possibly due to a read error. The chain has TRBV15 and TRBJ1-4, with TRBD1 identical over 7 bases. CDR1 and CDR2 from the germline V gene are LNHNV and YYDKDF (reference sequence). The CDR3 sequence is 15 residues long. CDR3 sequence: CATSGETGSNEKLFF. The DNA for the CDR3 is TGTGCCACCAGCGGAGAGACAGGGTCCAATGAAAAACTGTTTTTT. The full variable domain, with the rest looked up from reference TRBV15 and TRBJ1-4, is DAMVIQNPRYQVTQFGKPVTLSCSQTLNHNVMYWYQQKSSQAPKLLFHYYDKDFNNEADTPDNFQSRRPNTSFCFLDIRSPGLGDTAMYLCATSGETGSNEKLFFGSGTQLSVL.

This chain links TRBV15 with TRBJ1-3; possible D gene TRBD1, 6 bases. CDR3 length equals 16 residues. Per germline, CDR1 LNHNV and CDR2 YYDKDF (reference sequence). V was clipped by 1 base and J by 4 bases, with 14 bases between them. CDR3: CATSRAQTGYGNTIYF. In nucleotides, the CDR3 is TGTGCCACCAGCAGAGCGCAGACAGGCTACGGAAACACCATATATTTT. The complete variable domain, with remaining parts taken from reference TRBV15 and TRBJ1-3, reads DAMVIQNPRYQVTQFGKPVTLSCSQTLNHNVMYWYQQKSSQAPKLLFHYYDKDFNNEADTPDNFQSRRPNTSFCFLDIRSPGLGDTAMYLCATSRAQTGYGNTIYFGEGSWLTVV.

The chain uses TRBV24-1 and TRBJ2-6, with D maybe TRBD1 (6 bases). In germline, CDR1 is KGHDR, CDR2 SFDVKD. This CDR3 has 17 residues. V was cut by 7 bases and J by 0 bases, with 15 bases left in between. The CDR3 sequence: CATSATTGFSGANVLTF. Written as DNA, the CDR3 is TGTGCCACCAGCGCTACCACAGGGTTCTCTGGGGCCAACGTCCTGACTTTC.

J is TRBJ2-7 and V is TRBV19, with D perhaps TRBD1 (5 bases). Germline values: CDR1 LNHDA, CDR2 SQIVND (reference sequence). The CDR3 covers 13 residues. V dropped 3 bases and J dropped 3 bases, with 9 bases sitting between them. The CDR3 DNA reads as TGTGCCAGTAGTATGTCAGGGTACTACGAGCAGTACTTC. It codes for CASSMSGYYEQYF.

This clone is a singleton in its sample. This chain connects TRBV11-3 to TRBJ2-2, with TRBD1 matching over 7 bases. The V and J ends lost 1 base and 0 bases, in that order; junction bases with no gene match: 5. Germline V gene sequence: CDR1 SGHNT, CDR2 YENEEA. CDR3 length: 17 residues. CDR3 sequence reads: CASSLGVGGANTGELFF. In DNA, the CDR3 is TGTGCCAGCAGCTTAGGTGTAGGGGGCGCGAACACCGGGGAGCTGTTTTTT.

The J gene is TRBJ2-5, the V gene TRBV7-6; D may be TRBD2 (6 bases). In germline, CDR1 is SGHVS, CDR2 FNYEAQ. The length of the CDR3 is 14 residues. Trimming removed 1 base at V and 5 bases at J, with 11 bases between. The CDR3 is CASSLGVRGETQYF. CDR3 nucleotides: TGTGCCAGCAGCTTAGGGGTACGGGGGGAGACCCAGTACTTC.

The gene calls are TRBV14 and TRBJ2-6; D uncertain. The germline CDR1 and CDR2 sequences are SGHDN and FVKESK. V shed 4 bases and J shed 4 bases, with 8 bases lying between them. The CDR3 contains 14 residues. The CDR3 DNA reads TGTGCCAGCAGCCCGGTAGAGGGGGCCAACGTCCTGACTTTC. Its translation is CASSPVEGANVLTF.

The rearrangement joins TRBV2 to TRBJ2-7; no clear D. This CDR3 contains 14 residues. Germline CDR1 is SNHLY and CDR2 is FYNNEI. Trimming shortened V by 7 bases and J by 0 bases, and 13 bases separated the two germline ends. The CDR3 sequence is CASKFEWSSYEQYF. The CDR3 DNA is TGTGCCAGCAAGTTTGAGTGGAGCTCCTACGAGCAGTACTTC.

About this clone itself: Distinct nucleotide sequences in the sample also encode this CDR3. This chain connects TRBV7-2 to TRBJ1-2; TRBD1 matches at 7 bases. Germline trimming cut 5 bases from V and 4 bases from J; bases unmatched to any gene: 4. Germline CDR1 and CDR2: SGHTA and FQGNSA. The CDR3 runs 13 residues. CDR3 coding DNA: TGTGCCAGCAGCCTCGACAGGGCCTATGGCTACACCTTC. Encoded protein: CASSLDRAYGYTF. Supplemented by reference TRBV7-2 and TRBJ1-2, the full variable domain reads GAGVSQSPSNKVTEKGKDVELRCDPISGHTALYWYRQSLGQGLEFLIYFQGNSAPDKSGLPSDRFSAERTGGSVSTLTIQRTQQEDSAVYLCASSLDRAYGYTFGSGTRLTVV.

The rearrangement joins TRBV15 to TRBJ1-3; D possibly corresponds to TRBD1 (6 bases). Germline CDR1 is LNHNV and CDR2 is YYDKDF (reference sequence). The V gene lost 1 base and the J gene lost 2 bases, with 6 bases spanning the gap. The CDR3 spans 14 residues. The CDR3, as DNA: TGTGCCACCAGCAGAGCAGGGGCTGGAAACACCATATATTTT. The encoded protein is CATSRAGAGNTIYF.

The CDR3: CASSAGQGSNEKLFF. The CDR3 nucleotides are TGTGCCAGCAGCGCCGGACAGGGTTCTAATGAAAAACTGTTTTTT. This chain uses TRBV9 with TRBJ1-4, with 8 bases aligning to TRBD1. This CDR3 has 15 residues. V trimming: 3 bases; J trimming: 3 bases; junction bases outside the gene matches: 4. Germline lookup yields CDR1 SGDLS and CDR2 YYNGEE. The whole variable domain, remainder taken from reference TRBV9 and TRBJ1-4, is DSGVTQTPKHLITATGQRVTLRCSPRSGDLSVYWYQQSLDQGLQFLIQYYNGEERAKGNILERFSAQQFPDLHSELNLSSLELGDSALYFCASSAGQGSNEKLFFGSGTQLSVL.

Regarding this clone: One end of the junction does not line up with germline, which may come from a read error. The chain employs TRBV20-1 and TRBJ2-1; D gene uncertain. The V gene's germline CDR1 is DFQATT and CDR2 SNEGSKA (reference sequence). CDR3 size: 10 residues. This chain's CDR3 is CSARVPQAIF. In nucleotides, the CDR3 is TGCAGTGCTAGAGTTCCTCAAGCGATCTTC.

The chain employs TRBV10-2 and TRBJ2-2; a possible D gene is TRBD1 (6 bases). Deletions cut 4 bases from V and 3 bases from J, with 9 bases between. The CDR3 loop spans 14 amino acids. The germline CDR1 and CDR2 sequences are WSHSY and SAAADI. The CDR3 DNA reads as TGCGCCAGCAGTGTACAGGGCTACACCGGGGAGCTGTTTTTT. Amino acids: CASSVQGYTGELFF.

The CDR3 sequence: CASSLRLGGGSTEAFF. CDR3 nucleotides: TGTGCCAGCAGTTTACGTCTCGGGGGGGGCTCCACTGAAGCTTTCTTT. The chain is built from TRBV28 and TRBJ1-1; weak D call: TRBD1 (6 bases). CDR1 MDHEN and CDR2 SYDVKM come from the germline V gene. The CDR3 length is 16 residues. Trimming took 2 bases from V and 4 from J, leaving 17 bases between them.

V usage is TRBV27 and J usage is TRBJ2-1, with 7 bases aligning to TRBD2. CDR1 is MNHEY and CDR2 is SMNVEV in the germline V gene (reference sequence). J was trimmed by 4 bases and V by 2 bases; bases with no gene match: 8. This CDR3 has 16 residues. CDR3 residues: CASSLKGSGPYNEQFF. CDR3 coding DNA: TGTGCCAGCAGTTTAAAAGGTAGCGGGCCATACAATGAGCAGTTCTTC.

This clone was counted a few times. The CDR3 DNA reads TGTGCCAGCAGCGTAGGGGGGCTTGGGGTTGGTGAGCAGTTCTTC. Translation: CASSVGGLGVGEQFF. The rearrangement links TRBV9 to TRBJ2-1; possible D gene TRBD1, 6 bases. Germline CDR1 and CDR2: SGDLS and YYNGEE. V lost 0 bases and J 9 bases, leaving 16 bases between the germline ends. The CDR3 runs 15 residues.

The genes are TRBV18 and TRBJ2-7; 12 bases line up with TRBD1. The trim removed 6 bases at V and 7 bases at J, leaving 13 bases unmatched. From germline, CDR1 is KGHSH and CDR2 LQKENI. The CDR3 is 16 amino acids. The CDR3 sequence is CASSTPTGTGGWEQYF. The CDR3 DNA sequence: TGTGCCAGCTCTACCCCGACCGGGACAGGGGGCTGGGAGCAGTACTTC.

This clone has only one observation. The chain links TRBV5-5 to TRBJ1-6; 9 nucleotides line up with TRBD1. Germline trimming cut 3 bases from V and 9 bases from J; bases unmatched to any gene: 19. Germline CDR1 is SGHKS and CDR2 is YYEKEE (reference sequence). The CDR3 is 19 amino acids. CDR3 nucleotides: TGTGCCAGCAGCTCCGCTGAGGACCTACAGGGGGCAAGGAGTTCACCCCTCCACTTT. Translated, it gives CASSSAEDLQGARSSPLHF.

The chain couples TRBV29-1 to TRBJ2-1, with 13 nucleotides matching TRBD2. J gave up 6 bases and V 4 bases, and 12 bases lay outside the gene matches. The CDR3 consists of 17 residues. Germline V gives CDR1 SQVTM, CDR2 ANQGSEA. The CDR3 loop is CSVVGTSGRVNGNEQFF. CDR3 DNA: TGCAGCGTTGTTGGAACTAGCGGGAGGGTCAATGGCAATGAGCAGTTCTTC.

The chain uses TRBV28 and TRBJ2-7; 9 bases fit TRBD1. Germline CDR1 reads MDHEN; CDR2 reads SYDVKM. Trimming cost V 5 bases and J 6 bases; bases outside gene matches: 5. There are 13 residues in the CDR3. This CDR3 reads CASSPGTGTEQYF. Here the CDR3 DNA reads TGTGCCAGCAGTCCAGGGACAGGGACCGAGCAGTACTTC. Supplemented by reference TRBV28 and TRBJ2-7, the full variable domain reads DVKVTQSSRYLVKRTGEKVFLECVQDMDHENMFWYRQDPGLGLRLIYFSYDVKMKEKGDIPEGYSVSREKKERFSLILESASTNQTSMYLCASSPGTGTEQYFGPGTRLTVT.

In this sample, this clone turned up once. The rearrangement links TRBV2 to TRBJ2-5; 11 nucleotides align to TRBD2. The ends lost 6 bases at V and 1 base at J; junction bases unmatched: 7. Looked up from germline, CDR1 is SNHLY and CDR2 is FYNNEI. The CDR3 consists of 16 residues. CDR3 region: CASSLLAGATQETQYF. CDR3 nucleotide sequence: TGTGCCAGCAGCCTACTAGCGGGAGCTACCCAAGAGACCCAGTACTTC.

The chain uses TRBV27 and TRBJ2-3, with D possibly being TRBD2 (5 bases). The CDR3 contains 15 residues. With 5 bases removed from V and 4 bases from J, the gap between germline ends came to 16 bases. Germline V gives CDR1 MNHEY, CDR2 SMNVEV (reference sequence). CDR3 DNA sequence: TGTGCCAGCAGTCCCCTCGGGCGGGTTCCAGATACGCAGTATTTT. Protein: CASSPLGRVPDTQYF.